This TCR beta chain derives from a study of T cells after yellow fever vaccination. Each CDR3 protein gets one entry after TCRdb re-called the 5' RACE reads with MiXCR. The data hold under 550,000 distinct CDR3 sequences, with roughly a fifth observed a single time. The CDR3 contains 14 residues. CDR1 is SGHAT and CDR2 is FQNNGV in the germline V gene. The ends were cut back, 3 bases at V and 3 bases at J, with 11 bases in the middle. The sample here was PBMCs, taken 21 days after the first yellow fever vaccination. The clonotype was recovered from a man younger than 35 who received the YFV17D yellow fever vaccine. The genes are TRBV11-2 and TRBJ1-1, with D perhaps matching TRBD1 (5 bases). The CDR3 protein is CASSLDRGDTEAFF. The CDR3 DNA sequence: TGTGCCAGCAGCTTGGATAGGGGAGACACTGAAGCTTTCTTT.